This entry is about one TCR beta chain. The antigen is unknown. Donors were systemically healthy Caucasian individuals from Russia aged roughly 6 to 100 years. PBMCs, at least 6.5 million per sample, were isolated. These data are taken from a study of blood T cells in healthy people across ages. Overall study results and limits: Naive CD4+ cell counts and diversity both ran higher in long-lived than in aged donors.

It was with a sample-barcoded 5' primer and a J-beta primer mix that a second PCR of roughly 7 to 12 cycles was run. Each cDNA molecule was tagged by a template-switch adaptor with 12 random nucleotides. TCRdb ran MiXCR on the 5' RACE reads and lists one entry per CDR3 protein. Counted here are roughly 1,100,000 distinct CDR3 sequences, around 27% occurring once; the ten biggest clones make up about 0.72%. The V gene's germline CDR1 is DFQATT and CDR2 SNEGSKA (reference sequence). This CDR3 has 17 residues. With 0 bases removed from V and 8 bases from J, the gap between germline ends came to 20 bases. The data were also submitted as part of a second study, on T cells of mothers and their children.

The V gene is TRBV20-1, the J gene TRBJ1-6; D remains ambiguous. Sequenced: blood. The source is a girl aged 2 to 9 in good health. For the CDR3, the DNA is TGCAGTGCTAGAGATTCAGGTTTTGACGTCGCACATTCACCCCTCCACTTT. This translates into CSARDSGFDVAHSPLHF.